The 23 T cell receptor beta chains listed next were all sequenced from one sample in a study of Ad26.COV2.S vaccination and SARS-CoV-2 variants. This table comes from immunoSEQ multiplex PCR, and its TCRdb copy is limited to in-frame clones, with some not included. The sample has 300,000 to 500,000 clones, approximately 91% seen once. Treatment of the sample: about 20 received Ad26.COV2.S at low or high dose, single or two shots; about 5 received placebo; per-sample allocation not given. Sampling happened 63 days after the first vaccine or placebo injection. The source material was peripheral blood, sampled in a trial of Ad26.COV2.S vaccine versus placebo. All receptors derive from a person between 18 and 59 years old who received the Ad26.COV2.S COVID-19 vaccine or a placebo.

This chain joins TRBV30 and TRBJ2-5, with D perhaps assigned TRBD1 or TRBD2 (5 bases each). CDR1 GTSNPN and CDR2 SVGIG come from the germline V gene (reference sequence). The CDR3 is made up of 16 amino acids. Trimming shortened V by 2 bases and J by 0 bases, and 16 bases separated the two germline ends. In DNA form, the CDR3 reads TGTGCCTGGAGTCCCATTCGAGAGGGACACCAAGAGACCCAGTACTTC. As protein: CAWSPIREGHQETQYF.

DNA for the CDR3: TGCGCCAGCAGGGAAGCCTTTGAGCACCGCGTTGGCTACACCTTC. Its protein product is CASREAFEHRVGYTF. The chain uses TRBV4-1 and TRBJ1-2; D gene ambiguous. Germline CDR1 and CDR2: MGHRA and YSYEKL. V shed 6 bases and J shed 7 bases, with 21 bases lying between them. The CDR3 runs to 15 residues.

The chain combines TRBV7-2 with TRBJ2-3; D not certain. CDR1 and CDR2 from the germline V gene are SGHTA and FQGNSA. V dropped 1 base and J dropped 2 bases, with 10 bases sitting between them. The CDR3 consists of 15 residues. CDR3 in DNA: TGTGCCAGCAGCTTAGTCCCCCGCTTCACAGATACGCAGTATTTT. Translation gives CASSLVPRFTDTQYF.

V is TRBV3-1 (or the pseudogene TRBV3-2) and J is TRBJ2-3, with D hard to call. This CDR3 region has 13 residues. Germline V gene data show CDR1 as LGHDT and CDR2 as YNNKEL (reference sequence). Trimming removed 5 bases from V and 6 bases from J, with 12 bases in between. The CDR3 coding sequence is TGTGCCAGCAGCGCCCGACTGACGGATACGCAGTATTTT. Translation gives CASSARLTDTQYF.

J is TRBJ1-3 and V is TRBV7-9, with a tentative D call TRBD1 (5 bases). The germline V gene encodes CDR1 SEHNR and CDR2 FQNEAQ (reference sequence). The CDR3 sequence is 16 residues long. Between the trimmed V and J ends, which lost 5 bases and 4 bases, there was a span of 18 bases. CDR3 in amino acids: CASSAIGVGAGNTIYF. The CDR3 DNA is TGTGCCAGCAGCGCCATAGGGGTTGGAGCCGGAAACACCATATATTTT. Using reference TRBV7-9 and TRBJ1-3 for the parts outside the CDR3, the full variable domain is DTGVSQNPRHKITKRGQNVTFRCDPISEHNRLYWYRQTLGQGPEFLTYFQNEAQLEKSRLLSDRFSAERPKGSFSTLEIQRTEQGDSAMYLCASSAIGVGAGNTIYFGEGSWLTVV.

About this clone: This same CDR3 is encoded by further DNA sequences in the sample. This chain connects TRBV2 to TRBJ1-2; TRBD1 agrees at 7 bases. This CDR3 has 14 amino acids. Germline trimming cut 4 bases from V and 0 bases from J; bases unmatched to any gene: 2. Germline values: CDR1 SNHLY, CDR2 FYNNEI. The CDR3, as DNA: TGTGCCAGCAGTGGGACAGGAGCTAACTATGGCTACACCTTC. This gives the protein CASSGTGANYGYTF.

V and J are TRBV5-4 and TRBJ2-3, with unresolved D. The CDR3 loop spans 13 amino acids. The germline V gene encodes CDR1 SGHNT and CDR2 YYREEE (reference sequence). The V gene lost 0 bases and the J gene lost 2 bases, with 4 bases spanning the gap. This CDR3 is CASSLGDTDTQYF. The CDR3 bases are TGTGCCAGCAGCTTGGGGGACACAGATACGCAGTATTTT.

This clone came up a few times. The chain has TRBV11-2 and TRBJ1-1; no clear D. The CDR3 covers 14 residues. Germline CDR1 is SGHAT and CDR2 is FQNNGV. V shed 5 bases and J shed 1 base, with 11 bases lying between them. CDR3 residues: CASSPFKPNTEAFF. As DNA, the CDR3 is TGTGCCAGCAGCCCATTCAAGCCGAACACTGAAGCTTTCTTT.

This sequence joins TRBV30 and TRBJ2-3; D possibly uses TRBD1 or TRBD2 (5 bases each). V was cut by 0 bases and J by 2 bases, with 12 bases left in between. CDR1 GTSNPN and CDR2 SVGIG come from the germline V gene (reference sequence). CDR3 length: 15 residues. CDR3 nucleotide sequence: TGTGCCTGGAGTGTCCTGGGACGCTTCACAGATACGCAGTATTTT. Residues: CAWSVLGRFTDTQYF. The whole variable domain, filled in from reference TRBV30 and TRBJ2-3, reads SQTIHQWPATLVQPVGSPLSLECTVEGTSNPNLYWYRQAAGRGLQLLFYSVGIGQISSEVPQNLSASRPQDRQFILSSKKLLLSDSGFYLCAWSVLGRFTDTQYFGPGTRLTVL.

The chain has TRBV7-9 and TRBJ1-1; TRBD1 agrees at 8 bases. Per germline, CDR1 SEHNR and CDR2 FQNEAQ (reference sequence). The V segment lost 5 bases and the J segment 5 bases; nucleotides outside the gene matches: 10. This CDR3 is 15 amino acids long. DNA for the CDR3: TGTGCCAGCAGCCCCCCCAGGGGGCTAAGGACTGAAGCTTTCTTT. Translated, it gives CASSPPRGLRTEAFF.

This sequence joins TRBV7-8 and TRBJ1-5; tentative D call: TRBD1 (5 bases). The germline gives CDR1 SGHVS, CDR2 FQNEAQ. The ends were cut back, 2 bases at V and 6 bases at J, with 8 bases in the middle. There are 13 residues in the CDR3. This chain's CDR3 is CASSLRDRQPQHF. CDR3 nucleotides: TGTGCCAGCAGCTTAAGGGACCGTCAGCCCCAGCATTTT.

This chain uses TRBV5-1 with TRBJ2-7; D not resolved. Germline V gene sequence: CDR1 SGHRS, CDR2 YFSETQ. Deletions cut 7 bases from V and 1 base from J, with 18 bases between. The CDR3 runs to 15 residues. The CDR3: CASSSGRLWSYEQYF. The CDR3 nucleotides are TGCGCCAGCTCCTCCGGCCGCCTTTGGTCCTACGAGCAGTACTTC.

The chain has TRBV2 and TRBJ2-4; unclear D gene. Trimming shortened V by 7 bases and J by 5 bases, and 6 bases separated the two germline ends. The CDR3 has 11 residues. Germline V gene lookup returns CDR1 SNHLY and CDR2 FYNNEI. As DNA, the CDR3 is TGTGCCAGCATGGTAGAAAACATTCAGTACTTC. Translated, it gives CASMVENIQYF. Complete variable domain (other parts from reference TRBV2 and TRBJ2-4): EPEVTQTPSHQVTQMGQEVILRCVPISNHLYFYWYRQILGQKVEFLVSFYNNEISEKSEIFDDQFSVERPDGSNFTLKIRSTKLEDSAMYFCASMVENIQYFGAGTRLSVL.

The rearrangement links TRBV5-1 to TRBJ1-1; no clear D gene. CDR3 length equals 12 residues. The V end lost 4 bases, the J end lost 6 bases, and 10 bases lay between the germline ends. Germline assignment: CDR1 SGHRS and CDR2 YFSETQ. The DNA for the CDR3 is TGCGCCAGCAGCGGTATTGATCCTGAAGCTTTCTTT. Amino acids: CASSGIDPEAFF.

The sample holds one count of this clone. The rearrangement uses TRBV6-5 and TRBJ1-2; 8 bases map to TRBD1. Germline lookup yields CDR1 MNHEY and CDR2 SVGAGI. There are 15 residues in the CDR3. After removal of 6 bases from V and 3 bases from J, the junction contained 9 bases not matched to a gene. CDR3: CASRQGVAGHYGYTF. CDR3 bases: TGTGCCAGCAGACAGGGGGTTGCGGGCCACTATGGCTACACCTTC.

The rearrangement links TRBV6-6 to TRBJ1-5; 7 bases match TRBD1. J was trimmed by 3 bases and V by 0 bases; bases with no gene match: 2. This CDR3 contains 15 residues. The germline V gene has CDR1 MNHNY and CDR2 SVGAGI (reference sequence). This CDR3 is CASSYSGQINQPQHF. DNA for the CDR3: TGTGCCAGCAGTTACTCGGGACAGATCAATCAGCCCCAGCATTTT.

The rearrangement links TRBV5-4 to TRBJ1-3; D remains unclear. This CDR3 has 15 residues. Germline V CDR1 and CDR2: SGHNT, YYREEE (reference sequence). The V gene lost 1 base and the J gene lost 2 bases, with 10 bases spanning the gap. In nucleotides, the CDR3 is TGTGCCAGCAGCTTGAGTGTCGACGCTGGAAACACCATATATTTT. Protein: CASSLSVDAGNTIYF.

The chain uses TRBV5-1 and TRBJ2-2, with TRBD1 identical over 7 bases. Germline V lookup: CDR1 SGHRS, CDR2 YFSETQ. The CDR3 sequence is 17 residues long. V gave up 0 bases and J gave up 4 bases; unmatched junction bases: 9. The CDR3 DNA follows: TGCGCCAGCAGCTTGGCCACCAGGGGGATCGGCACCGGGGAGCTGTTTTTT. This translates into CASSLATRGIGTGELFF.

The chain combines TRBV11-3 with TRBJ2-1; 8 positions match TRBD2. J lost 6 bases, V lost 2 bases, and 6 bases had no gene match. Germline V lookup: CDR1 SGHNT, CDR2 YENEEA. The CDR3 has 15 residues. In DNA, the CDR3 is TGTGCCAGCAGCTTACGGGGGGGCACCGGCAATGAGCAGTTCTTC. Translated, it gives CASSLRGGTGNEQFF.

This chain joins TRBV6-2 or TRBV6-3 and TRBJ2-5, with TRBD1 matching over 8 bases. The V gene's germline CDR1 is MNHEY and CDR2 SVGEGT. With 0 bases clipped from V and 5 bases from J, the junction kept 8 bases outside the gene matches. This CDR3 region has 16 residues. The CDR3 coding sequence is TGTGCCAGCAGTTACTCGAGGACAGGGTTAACGGAGACCCAGTACTTC. Encoded protein: CASSYSRTGLTETQYF.

The chain combines TRBV2 with TRBJ2-2; D is possibly TRBD1 (6 bases). Germline-derived CDR1 and CDR2 are SNHLY and FYNNEI. The CDR3 has 13 residues. Trimming took 6 bases from V and 8 from J, leaving 13 bases between them. CDR3 coding DNA: TGTGCCAGCAGCGTCAGGGGCCCGGGGGAGCTGTTTTTT. This sequence encodes CASSVRGPGELFF. The full variable domain, in which reference TRBV2 and TRBJ2-2 provide the parts outside the CDR3, is EPEVTQTPSHQVTQMGQEVILRCVPISNHLYFYWYRQILGQKVEFLVSFYNNEISEKSEIFDDQFSVERPDGSNFTLKIRSTKLEDSAMYFCASSVRGPGELFFGEGSRLTVL.

V usage is TRBV7-2 and J usage is TRBJ2-3; 11 bases fit TRBD2. The CDR3 has 16 amino acids. Germline loops: CDR1 SGHTA, CDR2 FQGNSA. With V trimmed by 3 bases and J by 4 bases, 6 bases remained unmatched. CDR3 in DNA: TGTGCCAGCAGCTTTGGTAGCGGGGGGGCCGCAGATACGCAGTATTTT. It encodes CASSFGSGGAADTQYF.

This chain links TRBV6-1 with TRBJ1-2; TRBD1 is a possible D gene (6 bases). CDR1 and CDR2 from the germline V gene are MNHNS and SASEGT. Between the trimmed V and J ends, which lost 3 bases and 7 bases, there was a span of 12 bases. The CDR3 is 13 residues long. The CDR3 DNA is TGTGCCAGCAGTGATTGGGGGGCACGTGGCTACACCTTC. Translated: CASSDWGARGYTF.